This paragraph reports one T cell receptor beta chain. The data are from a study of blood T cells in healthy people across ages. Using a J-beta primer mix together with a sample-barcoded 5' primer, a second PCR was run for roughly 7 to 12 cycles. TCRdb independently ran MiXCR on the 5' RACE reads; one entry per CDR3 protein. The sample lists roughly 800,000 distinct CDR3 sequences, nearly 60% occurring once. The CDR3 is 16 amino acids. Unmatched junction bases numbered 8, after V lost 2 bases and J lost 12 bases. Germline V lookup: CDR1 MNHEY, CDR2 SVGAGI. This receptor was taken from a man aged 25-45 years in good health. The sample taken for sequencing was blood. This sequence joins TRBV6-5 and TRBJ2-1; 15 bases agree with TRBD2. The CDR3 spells CASSYAGTSGGPWQFF. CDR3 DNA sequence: TGTGCCAGCAGTTACGCCGGGACTAGCGGGGGGCCCTGGCAGTTCTTC.